These 19 T cell receptor beta chains share one sample of origin, sequenced in a study of blood T cells in healthy people across ages. A second PCR of roughly 7 to 11 cycles used a sample-barcoded 5' primer and a J-beta primer mix. In TCRdb, the 5' RACE reads were re-called with MiXCR into one record per CDR3 protein. The sample contains 750,000 to 950,000 distinct CDR3 sequences, 25% to 35% of which appear only once. Separately, the same data were catalogued under a study of T cells of mothers and their children.

Sequenced: blood. These receptors were obtained from a woman between 35 and 50 years old in good health.

The rearrangement uses TRBV5-1 and TRBJ1-2; D gene uncertain. Germline CDR1 SGHRS, CDR2 YFSETQ. Trimming shortened V by 3 bases and J by 7 bases, and 13 bases separated the two germline ends. The CDR3 has 13 amino acids. This CDR3 reads CASSSRDRGGYTF. The CDR3 DNA reads as TGCGCCAGCAGCTCCCGGGATAGAGGTGGCTACACCTTC.

This clonotype came up many times. The chain links TRBV28 to TRBJ2-3; no clear D. Trimming took off 6 bases at V and 0 bases at J, with 7 bases between the two ends. The CDR3 runs 13 residues. Germline assignment: CDR1 MDHEN and CDR2 SYDVKM. The CDR3 bases are TGTGCCAGCAGGACCCGTAGCACAGATACGCAGTATTTT. Translated: CASRTRSTDTQYF.

This clonotype was observed a handful of times. The V gene is TRBV4-3, the J gene TRBJ2-7; no clear D. The CDR3 spans 15 residues. Looked up from germline, CDR1 is LGHNA and CDR2 is YSLEER. V lost 3 bases and J lost 0, with 12 bases in between. The CDR3 sequence is CASSQARAGSYEQYF. The CDR3 DNA is TGCGCCAGCAGCCAGGCCCGGGCCGGCTCCTACGAGCAGTACTTC.

The V and J genes are TRBV4-1 and TRBJ2-1; 9 nucleotides align to TRBD1. Germline V gene lookup returns CDR1 MGHRA and CDR2 YSYEKL. Losses at the gene ends were 4 bases for V and 0 bases for J; bases not matched to a gene: 4. The CDR3 totals 16 residues. The CDR3 is CASSRPGQGSYNEQFF. In DNA form, the CDR3 reads TGCGCCAGCAGCCGTCCGGGACAGGGCTCCTACAATGAGCAGTTCTTC.

J is TRBJ1-6 and V is TRBV7-2, with 7 nucleotides matching TRBD1. The CDR3 is made up of 17 amino acids. V was pared by 5 bases and J by 2 bases, with 9 bases of the junction left unmatched. Germline CDR1 SGHTA, CDR2 FQGNSA. CDR3 sequence: CASSPRQGGTYNSPLHF. CDR3 coding DNA: TGTGCCAGCAGCCCAAGACAGGGAGGCACCTATAATTCACCCCTCCACTTT.

This chain links TRBV28 with TRBJ2-7; 7 nucleotides align to TRBD1. The CDR3 covers 13 residues. Losses at the gene ends were 6 bases for V and 4 bases for J; bases not matched to a gene: 6. Germline lookup yields CDR1 MDHEN and CDR2 SYDVKM. The CDR3 region is CASRPQGVYEQYF. Here the CDR3 DNA reads TGTGCCAGCAGGCCCCAGGGGGTGTACGAGCAGTACTTC.

This CDR3 is CASSLGTGTSLNTGELFF. For the CDR3, the DNA is TGCGCCAGCAGCTTGGGAACCGGGACATCGCTGAACACCGGGGAGCTGTTTTTT. This chain uses TRBV5-1 with TRBJ2-2; possibly TRBD1 for D (6 bases). The V gene's germline CDR1 is SGHRS and CDR2 YFSETQ. Trimming pared 0 bases from V and 1 base from J, leaving 16 bases between. The CDR3 sequence is 18 residues long.

The V gene is TRBV24-1, the J gene TRBJ2-3, with D unresolved. There are 12 residues in the CDR3. The V end lost 3 bases, the J end lost 10 bases, and 10 bases lay between the germline ends. From germline, CDR1 is KGHDR and CDR2 SFDVKD. The CDR3 nucleotides are TGTGCCACCAGTGATAGAAAGGATGCGCAGTATTTT. This sequence encodes CATSDRKDAQYF.

This clonotype has ten or more counts. The chain has TRBV7-2 and TRBJ2-3; unclear D gene. The CDR3 is 15 amino acids. CDR1 SGHTA and CDR2 FQGNSA come from the germline V gene. V lost 2 bases and J lost 2, with 11 bases in between. In nucleotides, the CDR3 is TGTGCCAGCAGCTTACAGGAATCGTACACAGATACGCAGTATTTT. It specifies CASSLQESYTDTQYF. Filled out from reference TRBV7-2 and TRBJ2-3, the complete variable domain reads GAGVSQSPSNKVTEKGKDVELRCDPISGHTALYWYRQSLGQGLEFLIYFQGNSAPDKSGLPSDRFSAERTGGSVSTLTIQRTQQEDSAVYLCASSLQESYTDTQYFGPGTRLTVL.

CDR3 DNA sequence: TGTGCTGTGGGCACTGAAGCTTTCTTT. Protein: CAVGTEAFF. The V call is TRBV6-2 or TRBV6-3, the J call TRBJ1-1; D is unclear. Germline-derived CDR1 and CDR2 are MNHEY and SVGEGT. This CDR3 spans 9 amino acids.

This clonotype has only a few counts. This chain uses TRBV6-2 or TRBV6-3 with TRBJ2-4, with 7 bases lining up with TRBD1. The J call is uncertain, as TRBJ2-7 better fits the DNA end. The CDR3 has 14 amino acids. Germline lookup yields CDR1 MNHEY and CDR2 SVGEGT. This chain's CDR3 is CASSTGANLGEQYF. The CDR3 DNA is TGTGCCAGCAGCACAGGGGCCAACCTTGGCGAGCAGTACTTC.

The chain is built from TRBV4-1 and TRBJ2-7; 10 bases fit TRBD2. Germline trimming cut 3 bases from V and 7 bases from J; bases unmatched to any gene: 15. Germline V gene data show CDR1 as MGHRA and CDR2 as YSYEKL. This CDR3 spans 17 amino acids. The DNA for the CDR3 is TGCGCCAGCAGCCACGAACCAGCGGGGGGGCCCCGCGATGAGCAGTACTTC. This codes for CASSHEPAGGPRDEQYF.

The genes are TRBV20-1 and TRBJ2-1, with D perhaps TRBD2 (5 bases). The germline V and J ends were trimmed by 6 bases and 11 bases, with 17 bases remaining between them. CDR1 is DFQATT, CDR2 SNEGSKA, per germline (reference sequence). The CDR3 is made up of 12 amino acids. The CDR3 DNA follows: TGCAGTGCCCCCCTACCAGCGGTCAAGCAGTTCTTC. Its protein is CSAPLPAVKQFF.

This chain uses TRBV5-4 with TRBJ2-1; 7 bases line up with TRBD1. CDR1 is SGHNT and CDR2 is YYREEE in the germline V gene (reference sequence). The CDR3 is 14 residues long. The V and J ends lost 4 bases and 6 bases, in that order; junction bases with no gene match: 7. The CDR3 sequence is CASSARDRVNEQFF. In DNA, the CDR3 is TGTGCCAGCAGCGCCCGCGACAGGGTCAATGAGCAGTTCTTC. Full variable domain (rest looked up from reference TRBV5-4 and TRBJ2-1): ETGVTQSPTHLIKTRGQQVTLRCSSQSGHNTVSWYQQALGQGPQFIFQYYREEENGRGNFPPRFSGLQFPNYSSELNVNALELDDSALYLCASSARDRVNEQFFGPGTRLTVL.

This clonotype was counted only a few times. The rearrangement joins TRBV5-1 to TRBJ1-2; TRBD1 matches at 7 bases. Germline V gene lookup returns CDR1 SGHRS and CDR2 YFSETQ. The ends lost 3 bases at V and 7 bases at J; junction bases unmatched: 6. The CDR3 is 13 amino acids. CDR3 sequence (DNA): TGCGCCAGCAGCTCCACAGGGGTCGGTGGCTACACCTTC. This codes for CASSSTGVGGYTF.

This clonotype was counted between two and nine times. The chain has TRBV7-9 and TRBJ2-5; TRBD2 might be the D (6 bases). The germline V and J ends were trimmed by 4 bases and 2 bases, with 11 bases remaining between them. The CDR3 consists of 14 residues. Germline CDR1 and CDR2: SEHNR and FQNEAQ (reference sequence). The CDR3 here is CASSYWDLQETQYF. CDR3 DNA sequence: TGTGCCAGCAGCTATTGGGACTTACAAGAGACCCAGTACTTC.

This rearrangement joins TRBV27 to TRBJ1-3; 7 nucleotides match TRBD1. Looked up from germline, CDR1 is MNHEY and CDR2 is SMNVEV (reference sequence). CDR3 length: 14 residues. Losses at the gene ends were 6 bases for V and 3 bases for J; bases not matched to a gene: 5. CDR3 sequence reads: CASRGRGLGNTIYF. The CDR3 DNA sequence: TGTGCCAGCAGGGGAAGGGGGCTTGGAAACACCATATATTTT.

In this sample, this clonotype turned up many times. The V call is TRBV28, the J call TRBJ1-2; 9 bases match TRBD1. The CDR3 has 14 amino acids. Germline trimming cut 6 bases from V and 7 bases from J; bases unmatched to any gene: 9. CDR1 and CDR2 from the germline V gene are MDHEN and SYDVKM. The CDR3 loop is CASSKGQGVRGYTF. The CDR3 nucleotides are TGTGCCAGCAGCAAGGGACAGGGAGTTCGTGGCTACACCTTC.

The chain recombines TRBV7-3 with TRBJ2-5; TRBD2 might be the D (6 bases). V dropped 5 bases and J dropped 5 bases, with 15 bases sitting between them. Looked up from germline, CDR1 is SGHTA and CDR2 is FQGTGA. This CDR3 is built from 14 residues. The CDR3 loop is CASSQTGVGETQYF. The DNA for the CDR3 is TGTGCCAGCAGCCAGACGGGAGTAGGGGAGACCCAGTACTTC.